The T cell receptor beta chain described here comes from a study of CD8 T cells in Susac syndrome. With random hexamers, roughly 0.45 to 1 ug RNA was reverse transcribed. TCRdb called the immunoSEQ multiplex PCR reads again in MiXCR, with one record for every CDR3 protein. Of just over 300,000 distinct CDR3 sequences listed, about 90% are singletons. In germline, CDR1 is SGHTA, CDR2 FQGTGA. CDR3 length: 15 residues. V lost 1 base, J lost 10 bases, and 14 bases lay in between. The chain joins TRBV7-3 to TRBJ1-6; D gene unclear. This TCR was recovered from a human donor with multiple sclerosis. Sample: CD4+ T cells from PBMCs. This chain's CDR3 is CASSLMEGMVSPLHF. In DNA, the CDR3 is TGTGCCAGCAGCTTAATGGAGGGAATGGTATCACCCCTCCACTTT. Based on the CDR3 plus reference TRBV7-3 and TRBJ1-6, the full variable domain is GAGVSQTPSNKVTEKGKYVELRCDPISGHTALYWYRQSLGQGPEFLIYFQGTGAADDSGLPNDRFFAVRPEGSVSTLKIQRTERGDSAVYLCASSLMEGMVSPLHFGNGTRLTVT.